This T cell receptor (beta chain) was captured by sequencing in a study of Graves' ophthalmopathy and Graves' hyperthyroidism. Amplification of the TCR beta CDR3 regions used RNA transcripts (as template). Second-round multiplex PCR followed a first-round RT-PCR using HTBI primers. MiXCR, run by TCRdb on the multiplex PCR reads, gives a single entry per CDR3 protein. The sample lists 450,000 to 600,000 distinct CDR3 sequences, under 45% seen once, with roughly 4% in the top ten. V was pared by 5 bases and J by 1 base, with 0 bases of the junction left unmatched. Per germline, CDR1 SQVTM and CDR2 ANQGSEA. The CDR3 contains 12 residues.

The specimen sequenced was peripheral blood or thyroid tissue (not recorded which). The receptor comes from an adult man with Graves' hyperthyroidism. The V call is TRBV29-1, the J call TRBJ1-1, with 8 nucleotides matching TRBD1. The chain's CDR3 is CSVTGGNTEAFF. Written as DNA, the CDR3 is TGCAGCGTTACAGGGGGGAACACTGAAGCTTTCTTT. Variable domain in full (rest from reference TRBV29-1 and TRBJ1-1): SAVISQKPSRDICQRGTSLTIQCQVDSQVTMMFWYRQQPGQSLTLIATANQGSEATYESGFVIDKFPISRPNLTFSTLTVSNMSPEDSSIYLCSVTGGNTEAFFGQGTRLTVV.